A selection of T cell receptor beta chains follows, all from one sample in a study of T cell responses to AZD1222 COVID-19 vaccine. Sequencing was performed with immunoSEQ multiplex PCR; in TCRdb, only in-frame clones are kept and a portion is missing. In the table there are 95,000 to 150,000 clones, 80% to 95% of which are singletons. The sequencing here drew on peripheral blood, taken 28 days after the second AZD1222 dose. These receptors all come from an adult who received the AZD1222 COVID-19 vaccine. Both conserved end residues are part of each CDR3. Fields, in order: D gene, clone size, J gene, V gene, CDR3 protein, CDR3 DNA. The D gene is left open where the match is weak. Rows may omit the clone size; those that give it use once, few, many or a size class.

- - TRBJ1-2 TRBV19 CASSIGQPWDYGYTF TGTGCCAGTAGTATAGGTCAGCCCTGGGACTATGGCTACACCTTC
TRBD2 - TRBJ2-4 TRBV7-2 CASSLVAGGPQGIQYF TGTGCCAGCAGCTTAGTGGCGGGGGGGCCCCAAGGCATTCAGTACTTC
- - TRBJ2-7 TRBV5-1 CASSYSSAGPYEQYF TGCGCCAGCAGCTACTCGAGCGCCGGGCCCTACGAGCAGTACTTC
TRBD2 - TRBJ2-1 TRBV2 CASSGTSGSYNEQFF TGTGCCAGCAGTGGGACTAGCGGGAGCTATAATGAGCAGTTCTTC
- - TRBJ2-5 TRBV12-3/TRBV12-4 CASSLGLETQYF TGTGCCAGCAGTTTGGGGTTAGAGACCCAGTACTTC
- - TRBJ2-3 TRBV7-2 CASSSYQDTQYF TGTGCCAGCAGCTCCTACCAAGATACGCAGTATTTT
TRBD2 - TRBJ2-2 TRBV2 CASSRLASAVELFF TGTGCCAGCAGTCGACTAGCGAGCGCGGTGGAGCTGTTTTTT
- - TRBJ1-5 TRBV27 CASSPEGGVVRNQPQHF TGTGCCAGCAGTCCCGAGGGAGGGGTTGTTCGCAATCAGCCCCAGCATTTT
- - TRBJ1-5 TRBV6-5 CASGVSLNQPQHF TGTGCCAGCGGGGTCTCCCTTAATCAGCCCCAGCATTTT
TRBD2 - TRBJ2-1 TRBV6-5 CASMGAGGPNEQFF TGTGCCAGCATGGGGGCGGGAGGGCCGAATGAGCAGTTCTTC
- - TRBJ2-7 TRBV12-3/TRBV12-4 CASSLRQYEQYF TGTGCCAGCAGTTTAAGACAGTACGAGCAGTACTTC
- few TRBJ1-1 TRBV2 CASRGTASGTEAFF TGTGCCAGCAGGGGGACCGCGAGTGGGACTGAAGCTTTCTTT
- - TRBJ1-6 TRBV14 CASSLSGRPLHF TGTGCCAGCAGTCTCTCCGGGCGACCCCTCCACTTT
TRBD1 - TRBJ1-2 TRBV19 CASSRGTGAGYGYTF TGTGCCAGTTCCCGAGGGACAGGGGCGGGTTATGGCTACACCTTC
- few TRBJ2-7 TRBV28 CASRSGGHSYEQYF TGTGCCAGCAGGAGCGGAGGACACTCCTACGAGCAGTACTTC
- once TRBJ1-5 TRBV19 CASSILGFGNQPQHF TGTGCCAGTAGTATCTTGGGGTTCGGCAATCAGCCCCAGCATTTT
- - TRBJ2-5 TRBV12-5 CASGLVRVGSQQETQYF TGTGCTAGTGGTTTGGTACGAGTGGGTTCACAGCAAGAGACCCAGTACTTC
- - TRBJ1-2 TRBV10-2 CASRGGSSNYGYTF TGCGCCTCCCGGGGGGGTTCCTCTAACTATGGCTACACCTTC
- - TRBJ1-2 TRBV2 CASLRAGPNYGYTF TGTGCCAGCCTACGAGCAGGGCCTAACTATGGCTACACCTTC
TRBD2 - TRBJ2-3 TRBV5-1 CASSSGLAVTDTQYF TGCGCCAGCAGCTCGGGACTAGCTGTCACAGATACGCAGTATTTT
TRBD1 - TRBJ2-7 TRBV28 CASSTRRQGAADEQYF TGTGCCAGCAGTACGCGGCGACAGGGGGCAGCGGACGAGCAGTACTTC
TRBD2 - TRBJ2-7 TRBV27 CASSPGRREDPYEQYF TGTGCCAGCAGCCCAGGAAGGCGGGAGGACCCCTACGAGCAGTACTTC
- - TRBJ2-5 TRBV6-5 CASKVPGTETQYF TGTGCCAGCAAGGTCCCGGGGACGGAGACCCAGTACTTC
- - TRBJ2-5 TRBV3-1/TRBV3-2 CASSGTGRNLLETQYF TGTGCCAGCAGCGGCACGGGCCGAAACCTCCTAGAGACCCAGTACTTC